This is a list of T cell receptor beta chains from one sample in a study of cytomegalovirus exposure and HLA in healthy donors. Profiling relied on immunoSEQ multiplex PCR, and the TCRdb table lists in-frame clones only, not all of them. This sample has some 190,000 clones, with approximately 89% found just once. The material sequenced was PBMCs. These receptor sequences come from a young man in good health and CMV-seropositive. The conserved cysteine and the conserved F or W are not part of the CDR3 here. Fields, in order: D gene, V gene, J gene, CDR3 protein. D genes are given only for firm matches.

TRBD1	TRBV15	TRBJ2-7	ATSKDRGVSYEQY
NA	TRBV18	TRBJ1-1	ASSPTANTEAF
NA	TRBV5-1	TRBJ2-1	ASCQEGNEQF
NA	TRBV30	TRBJ2-1	AWSVIRVGGEQF
NA	TRBV14	TRBJ1-5	ASSQDLVSPQH
TRBD2	TRBV30	TRBJ2-1	AWSGRTSGGYMYNEQF
TRBD1	TRBV2	TRBJ2-2	ASRAGTGGLHGELF
NA	TRBV19	TRBJ1-6	ASSIQPGRWDSPLH
NA	TRBV6-5	TRBJ1-3	ASSFSRLSGNTIY
NA	TRBV19	TRBJ1-2	ASSIPERTDIYGYT
NA	TRBV2	TRBJ2-2	ASRESVPTGELF
NA	TRBV7-9	TRBJ1-1	ASSPRGGNTEAF
TRBD2	TRBV19	TRBJ2-7	ASSIAAGGPHEQY
TRBD2	TRBV19	TRBJ2-7	ASSTPGLAGDSYEQY
NA	TRBV9	TRBJ2-7	ASSVGPISYEQY
NA	TRBV6-5	TRBJ1-5	ASSLRRGLDQPQH
NA	TRBV1	TRBJ1-1	TSSRDGDSPTQDTEAF
TRBD1	TRBV4-3	TRBJ1-6	ASSPWTGINSPLH
TRBD1	TRBV4-1	TRBJ2-7	ASSRLQGDGGYEQY
TRBD2	TRBV27	TRBJ2-2	ASSPGRGYAGELF
NA	TRBV2	TRBJ1-5	ASRAGSSNQPQH
TRBD1	TRBV5-1	TRBJ2-3	ASSLWTGEDTQY
NA	TRBV19	TRBJ2-2	ASTAQGRTNTGELF
NA	TRBV28	TRBJ2-7	ASSAVVEQY
NA	TRBV6-1	TRBJ1-2	ASRTWRDDYGYT
NA	TRBV2	TRBJ2-3	ASREGSTDTQY
TRBD2	TRBV4-3	TRBJ2-7	ASSQWGGGAYEQY
NA	TRBV11-2	TRBJ2-3	ASSLDRGDTDTQY
NA	TRBV6-6	TRBJ2-7	ASSYYQAPHEQY
NA	TRBV4-1	TRBJ2-2	ASSQSAGSTGELF
NA	TRBV7-2	TRBJ1-2	ASSLGLGFYGYT
TRBD2	TRBV7-2	TRBJ2-7	ASSALGAGVYEQY
TRBD1	TRBV18	TRBJ2-3	ASSLIQGATSTDTQY
TRBD1	TRBV10-3	TRBJ1-1	AISESPGTGNLNTEAF
NA	TRBV5-4	TRBJ1-2	ASSLWDTRYT
TRBD1	TRBV6-6	TRBJ1-4	ASSTYRGEDEKLF
NA	TRBV4-3	TRBJ2-2	ASSERNTGELF
NA	TRBV7-3	TRBJ2-1	ASSEDGYNEQF
NA	TRBV7-9	TRBJ1-1	ASSYQVEAEAF
NA	TRBV5-1	TRBJ1-2	ASSLAATGTNYGYT
NA	TRBV6-4	TRBJ2-2	ASSDGNTGELF
NA	TRBV27	TRBJ2-3	ASSSFNEDTDTQY
NA	TRBV9	TRBJ2-3	ASSRLQSDTQY
NA	TRBV10-3	TRBJ2-5	AISEAFSGETQY
NA	TRBV9	TRBJ2-7	ASSNSGVGSYEQY
NA	TRBV30	TRBJ2-7	AWSVVTVDEQY
NA	TRBV7-2	TRBJ1-5	ASSLRGSNQPQH
TRBD2	TRBV13	TRBJ2-3	ASSLEGLAGEDTQY
NA	TRBV7-6	TRBJ2-5	ASSFKETQY
NA	TRBV29-1	TRBJ2-4	SVGDSVLAKNIQY
TRBD2	TRBV28	TRBJ2-5	ASGAGMAETQY
TRBD1	TRBV4-3	TRBJ2-7	ASSQRTGGFYEQY
NA	TRBV27	TRBJ2-7	ASSLSSSGLHEQY
NA	TRBV6-6	TRBJ1-5	ATRGALDQPQH
TRBD1	TRBV2	TRBJ2-1	ASSFGTEYNEQF
NA	TRBV27	TRBJ2-1	ASKIWGSEYNEQF
TRBD1	TRBV27	TRBJ1-2	ASSWEGQGFYGYT
NA	TRBV19	TRBJ1-1	ASSWWLEAF
TRBD1	TRBV5-1	TRBJ2-2	ASSLEGQGANTGELF